One and the same sample provided the 10 T cell receptor beta chains below, sequenced in a study of technical replicates of blood from four donors. Sequencing used immunoSEQ multiplex PCR; TCRdb keeps in-frame clones, though not all of them. Of fewer than 90,000 clones in the sample, roughly 93% were seen once. Sample: T cells isolated from PBMCs. These TCRs come from a human donor in good health.

This sequence joins TRBV15 and TRBJ1-4, with 10 bases identical to TRBD1. This CDR3 comprises 16 residues. V lost 4 bases and J lost 6; bases outside the gene matches: 8. CDR1 is LNHNV, CDR2 YYDKDF, per germline (reference sequence). The CDR3 spells CATSNRKDRGDEKLFF. In DNA form, the CDR3 reads TGTGCCACCAGCAACCGTAAGGACAGGGGGGATGAAAAACTGTTTTTT. The variable domain in full, completed from reference TRBV15 and TRBJ1-4, reads DAMVIQNPRYQVTQFGKPVTLSCSQTLNHNVMYWYQQKSSQAPKLLFHYYDKDFNNEADTPDNFQSRRPNTSFCFLDIRSPGLGDTAMYLCATSNRKDRGDEKLFFGSGTQLSVL.

V and J are TRBV6-5 and TRBJ1-5, with 11 bases lining up with TRBD1. This CDR3 region has 15 residues. Germline CDR1 and CDR2: MNHEY and SVGAGI. J gave up 7 bases and V 0 bases, and 2 bases lay outside the gene matches. CDR3 in amino acids: CASSYSGTGGQPQHF. DNA for the CDR3: TGTGCCAGCAGTTACTCCGGGACAGGGGGGCAGCCCCAGCATTTT.

The chain employs TRBV9 and TRBJ2-5; the match to TRBD2 covers 14 bases. The CDR3 has 16 amino acids. Germline V gene lookup returns CDR1 SGDLS and CDR2 YYNGEE. Trimming removed 4 bases from V and 5 bases from J; junction bases left unmatched: 7. CDR3 protein: CASSTRRLAGGETQYF. CDR3 nucleotide sequence: TGTGCCAGCAGCACCCGTCGACTAGCGGGAGGGGAGACCCAGTACTTC.

The rearrangement uses TRBV2 and TRBJ2-5; TRBD1 aligns across 7 bases. Germline assignment: CDR1 SNHLY and CDR2 FYNNEI. This CDR3 contains 14 residues. The V and J ends lost 7 bases and 3 bases, in that order; junction bases with no gene match: 8. CDR3 in amino acids: CASTTDRFKETQYF. CDR3 bases: TGTGCCAGCACTACGGACAGGTTTAAAGAGACCCAGTACTTC.

The chain uses TRBV27 and TRBJ1-5; weak D call: TRBD1 (5 bases). Per germline, CDR1 MNHEY and CDR2 SMNVEV (reference sequence). V lost 0 bases and J 5 bases, leaving 11 bases between the germline ends. The CDR3 is 15 amino acids. In DNA form, the CDR3 reads TGTGCCAGCAGTTTATCAGGGGTGGTTGATCAGCCCCAGCATTTT. It yields the protein CASSLSGVVDQPQHF.

The V call is TRBV6-1, the J call TRBJ2-1; 7 nucleotides align to TRBD2. The trim removed 2 bases at V and 4 bases at J, leaving 14 bases unmatched. Germline-derived CDR1 and CDR2 are MNHNS and SASEGT. The CDR3 has 18 amino acids. CDR3 region: CASSETLFGGGPYNEQFF. The CDR3 nucleotides are TGTGCCAGCAGTGAAACGTTATTCGGGGGAGGGCCGTACAATGAGCAGTTCTTC.

This sequence joins TRBV2 and TRBJ2-7; D is perhaps TRBD2 (5 bases). The CDR3 totals 13 residues. Trimming removed 4 bases at V and 6 bases at J, with 13 bases between. Germline CDR1 is SNHLY and CDR2 is FYNNEI. In DNA form, the CDR3 reads TGTGCCAGCAGTGTATCTCGGGATCGCGAGCAGTACTTC. Its translation: CASSVSRDREQYF.

The rearrangement joins TRBV7-2 to TRBJ2-2; the D gene is possibly TRBD2 (6 bases). Germline-derived CDR1 and CDR2 are SGHTA and FQGNSA. This CDR3 has 16 amino acids. V gave up 3 bases and J gave up 7 bases, with 18 bases separating them. The CDR3 region is CASSFARDWRIGELFF. The CDR3 DNA reads as TGTGCCAGCAGCTTCGCCCGGGACTGGAGAATCGGGGAGCTGTTTTTT.

CDR3 in DNA: TGCGCCAGCAGCCAAGGGCGGCCCTTACCTCAAGTCAATCAGCCCCAGCATTTT. As protein: CASSQGRPLPQVNQPQHF. The rearrangement links TRBV4-1 to TRBJ1-5; no definite D call. The V end was cut by 1 base, the J end by 3 bases, with 19 bases between. The CDR3 totals 18 residues. CDR1 is MGHRA, CDR2 YSYEKL, per germline.

This clone was observed a single time. The chain is built from TRBV2 and TRBJ1-3; no definite D call. V was pared by 7 bases and J by 0 bases, with 4 bases between. This CDR3 is 12 amino acids long. From germline, CDR1 is SNHLY and CDR2 FYNNEI. CDR3 coding DNA: TGTGCCAGCATTCTCTCTGGAAACACCATATATTTT. Translation: CASILSGNTIYF.